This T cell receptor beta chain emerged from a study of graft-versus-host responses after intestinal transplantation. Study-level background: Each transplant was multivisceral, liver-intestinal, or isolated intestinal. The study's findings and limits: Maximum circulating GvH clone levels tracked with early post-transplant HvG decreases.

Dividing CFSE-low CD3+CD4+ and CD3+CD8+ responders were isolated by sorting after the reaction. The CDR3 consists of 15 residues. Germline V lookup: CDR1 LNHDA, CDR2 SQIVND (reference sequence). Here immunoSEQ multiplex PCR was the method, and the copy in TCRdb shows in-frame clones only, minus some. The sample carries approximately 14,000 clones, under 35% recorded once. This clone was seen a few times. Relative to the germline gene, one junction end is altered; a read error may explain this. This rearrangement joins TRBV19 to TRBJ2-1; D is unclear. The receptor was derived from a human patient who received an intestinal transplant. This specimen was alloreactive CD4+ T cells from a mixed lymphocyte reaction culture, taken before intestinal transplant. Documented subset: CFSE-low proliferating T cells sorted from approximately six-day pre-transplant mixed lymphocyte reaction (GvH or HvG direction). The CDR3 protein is CASSIVSKAAPERVF. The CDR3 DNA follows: TGTGCCAGTAGTATAGTGTCAAAGGCGGCCCCCGAGAGAGTCTTC.